One sample yielded the 15 T cell receptor beta chains listed below, sequenced in a study of siplizumab effects on memory and regulatory T cells (dated 2019 in TCRdb). Library method: the immunoSEQ multiplex PCR assay. TCRdb took over this immuneACCESS table, retaining in-frame rearrangements with V and J assigned. Such tables are incomplete; in checked studies, under half of the missing clones stem from an unresolved V gene, and the remainder is unexplained. The sample contains some 96,000 clones, about 91% of them found a single time. The ten largest clones represent 0.15% of the sample. Specimen: CD4+ T cells sorted from blood. Receptors were obtained from a human donor in good health.

V and J are TRBV18 and TRBJ1-2, with D unclear. The CDR3 totals 13 residues. Germline V gene lookup returns CDR1 KGHSH and CDR2 LQKENI. V was cut by 3 bases and J by 4 bases, with 9 bases left in between. The CDR3 coding sequence is TGTGCCAGCTCACCCGGGCTTACCTATGGCTACACCTTC. The encoded protein is CASSPGLTYGYTF.

The chain uses TRBV11-2 and TRBJ1-5, with D tentatively TRBD1 (5 bases). The germline V gene encodes CDR1 SGHAT and CDR2 FQNNGV. CDR3 length equals 13 residues. Trimming shortened V by 5 bases and J by 3 bases, and 8 bases separated the two germline ends. The CDR3 sequence: CASSKGLNQPQHF. DNA for the CDR3: TGTGCCAGCAGCAAGGGGCTCAATCAGCCCCAGCATTTT. Drawing the rest from reference TRBV11-2 and TRBJ1-5, the complete variable domain is EAGVAQSPRYKIIEKRQSVAFWCNPISGHATLYWYQQILGQGPKLLIQFQNNGVVDDSQLPKDRFSAERLKGVDSTLKIQPAKLEDSAVYLCASSKGLNQPQHFGDGTRLSIL.

V is TRBV5-1 and J is TRBJ2-3; D might be TRBD1 (5 bases). This CDR3 comprises 14 residues. Trimming removed 3 bases from V and 3 bases from J, with 11 bases in between. From germline, CDR1 is SGHRS and CDR2 YFSETQ. Here the CDR3 DNA reads TGCGCCAGCAGCTCAGGCAGGGAAACAGATACGCAGTATTTT. The encoded protein is CASSSGRETDTQYF.

The genes are TRBV9 and TRBJ2-5, with D perhaps given as TRBD1 or TRBD2 (5 bases each). Trimming cost V 4 bases and J 5 bases, with 15 bases left between them. CDR3 length: 14 residues. CDR1 and CDR2 from the germline V gene are SGDLS and YYNGEE. CDR3 loop: CASSTNWGSETQYF. The CDR3 DNA reads as TGTGCCAGCAGCACTAACTGGGGGAGCGAGACCCAGTACTTC.

The genes are TRBV7-9 and TRBJ1-4; weak D call: TRBD1 (5 bases). The V gene's germline CDR1 is SEHNR and CDR2 FQNEAQ (reference sequence). Deletions cut 3 bases from V and 7 bases from J, with 12 bases between. This CDR3 comprises 14 residues. CDR3 loop: CASSFAAGGEKLFF. For the CDR3, the DNA is TGTGCCAGCAGCTTTGCAGCGGGGGGTGAAAAACTGTTTTTT.

The chain links TRBV5-6 to TRBJ2-1, with TRBD2 matching 13 bases. Germline V gives CDR1 SGHDT, CDR2 YYEEEE. Trimming at V came to 4 bases and at J to 0 bases, leaving 7 bases not matched to a gene. The CDR3 consists of 18 residues. This CDR3 reads CASSPGLAGAGSYNEQFF. CDR3 DNA: TGTGCCAGCAGCCCCGGACTAGCGGGGGCCGGCTCCTACAATGAGCAGTTCTTC.

The gene calls are TRBV6-5 and TRBJ2-1; TRBD1 aligns across 9 bases. The CDR3 has 15 residues. The germline V gene has CDR1 MNHEY and CDR2 SVGAGI. V shed 6 bases, J shed 3 bases, and the junction held 6 bases outside the gene matches. CDR3 in DNA: TGTGCCAGCAGGCGCGGGACAGGGCTCTACAATGAGCAGTTCTTC. Amino acid sequence: CASRRGTGLYNEQFF.

The chain couples TRBV28 to TRBJ1-4, with 7 nucleotides matching TRBD1. V dropped 2 bases and J dropped 0; count of bases not matched to a gene: 3. The germline V gene encodes CDR1 MDHEN and CDR2 SYDVKM. The CDR3 length is 16 residues. The CDR3 sequence is CASSLEGAATNEKLFF. Here the CDR3 DNA reads TGTGCCAGCAGTTTAGAGGGGGCAGCAACTAATGAAAAACTGTTTTTT. The full variable domain, its missing parts supplied by reference TRBV28 and TRBJ1-4, is DVKVTQSSRYLVKRTGEKVFLECVQDMDHENMFWYRQDPGLGLRLIYFSYDVKMKEKGDIPEGYSVSREKKERFSLILESASTNQTSMYLCASSLEGAATNEKLFFGSGTQLSVL.

This chain connects TRBV7-2 to TRBJ2-5; D is unresolved. Germline CDR1 reads SGHTA; CDR2 reads FQGNSA. Trimming left V 5 bases short and J 2 bases short, with 9 bases between. CDR3 length equals 13 residues. CDR3 in amino acids: CASSARVQETQYF. In DNA form, the CDR3 reads TGTGCCAGCAGCGCTAGGGTTCAAGAGACCCAGTACTTC.

This sequence joins TRBV7-9 and TRBJ1-2; no firm D call. Germline V gives CDR1 SEHNR, CDR2 FQNEAQ (reference sequence). The V and J ends lost 2 bases and 2 bases respectively, with 21 bases between them. The CDR3 contains 18 residues. The CDR3 nucleotides are TGTGCCAGCAGCTTAACCGGGGTAGGGATCTCACTGAACTATGGCTACACCTTC. Translation gives CASSLTGVGISLNYGYTF.

The chain combines TRBV27 with TRBJ1-4; D is ambiguous. Germline V gene data show CDR1 as MNHEY and CDR2 as SMNVEV (reference sequence). CDR3 length: 14 amino acids. V shed 6 bases and J shed 2 bases, with 10 bases lying between them. The CDR3: CASRVTVTNEKLFF. DNA for the CDR3: TGTGCCAGCAGGGTCACGGTTACTAATGAAAAACTGTTTTTT.

The rearrangement links TRBV7-9 to TRBJ2-7; 13 bases align to TRBD2. V gave up 3 bases and J gave up 4 bases; unmatched junction bases: 3. Germline lookup yields CDR1 SEHNR and CDR2 FQNEAQ (reference sequence). This CDR3 region has 15 residues. As DNA, the CDR3 is TGTGCCAGCAGCTTCTGGACTAGCGGGGGATACGAGCAGTACTTC. Protein product: CASSFWTSGGYEQYF.

The J gene is TRBJ2-5, the V gene TRBV19, with a tentative D call TRBD2 (7 bases). Germline lookup yields CDR1 LNHDA and CDR2 SQIVND (reference sequence). The CDR3 is 16 amino acids. Trimming stripped 5 bases from V and 0 bases from J, with 16 bases between. Here the CDR3 reads CASSRGDKRDQETQYF. As DNA, the CDR3 is TGTGCCAGTAGTCGGGGGGACAAACGAGACCAAGAGACCCAGTACTTC. Full variable domain (missing parts from reference TRBV19 and TRBJ2-5): DGGITQSPKYLFRKEGQNVTLSCEQNLNHDAMYWYRQDPGQGLRLIYYSQIVNDFQKGDIAEGYSVSREKKESFPLTVTSAQKNPTAFYLCASSRGDKRDQETQYFGPGTRLLVL.

The chain combines TRBV18 with TRBJ1-5; weak D call: TRBD1 (6 bases). Trimming cost V 6 bases and J 2 bases, with 20 bases left between them. The CDR3 loop spans 17 amino acids. Germline CDR1 and CDR2: KGHSH and LQKENI. CDR3 bases: TGTGCCAGCTCTCGGGTTAGCGTACAGGGAGGCAATCAGCCCCAGCATTTT. It is translated as CASSRVSVQGGNQPQHF. The full variable domain, in which reference TRBV18 and TRBJ1-5 provide the parts outside the CDR3, is NAGVMQNPRHLVRRRGQEARLRCSPMKGHSHVYWYRQLPEEGLKFMVYLQKENIIDESGMPKERFSAEFPKEGPSILRIQQVVRGDSAAYFCASSRVSVQGGNQPQHFGDGTRLSIL.

This clone was detected once. The chain links TRBV23-1 to TRBJ2-7; the D call may be TRBD1 or TRBD2 (5 bases each). TRBV23-1 is an open reading frame whose function is uncertain. The germline V and J ends were trimmed by 8 bases and 3 bases, with 14 bases remaining between them. The CDR3 covers 13 residues. The CDR3: CASVSGRRYEQYF. For the CDR3, the DNA is TGCGCCAGCGTTTCGGGGCGGCGCTACGAGCAGTACTTC.